Listed here are 14 T cell receptor beta chains from one sample, sequenced in a study of blood T cell repertoires in COVID-19. The data were produced by immunoSEQ multiplex PCR, yet TCRdb's version contains in-frame clones alone and is incomplete. The sample shows under 450,000 clones, about 80% of them seen only once. Sequencing was carried out using peripheral blood. All receptors come from a human donor with acute or convalescent COVID-19. The donor label of this sample is uncertain.

This chain joins TRBV7-9 and TRBJ1-6; D gene ambiguous. Per the germline V gene, CDR1 is SEHNR and CDR2 is FQNEAQ (reference sequence). V lost 4 bases, J lost 9 bases, and 13 bases lay in between. CDR3 size: 14 residues. The CDR3 DNA is TGTGCCAGCAGCTCAATCGGGTCGTCTTCACCCCTCCACTTT. Its protein product is CASSSIGSSSPLHF.

The chain is built from TRBV11-2 and TRBJ2-7, with TRBD1 identical over 7 bases. The junction had 10 bases not matched to a gene; V was cut back by 5 bases and J by 3 bases. Germline lookup yields CDR1 SGHAT and CDR2 FQNNGV. This CDR3 is 15 amino acids long. DNA of the CDR3: TGTGCCAGCAGCAGTTCGCAGACAGGGATCTACGAGCAGTACTTC. It is translated as CASSSSQTGIYEQYF.

This clone appeared many times. The V gene is TRBV6-2 or TRBV6-3, the J gene TRBJ1-5; no definite D call. The CDR3 has 14 residues. Trimming cost V 2 bases and J 0 bases, with 5 bases left between them. Germline loops: CDR1 MNHEY, CDR2 SVGEGT. CDR3 loop: CASSYINSNQPQHF. Here the CDR3 DNA reads TGTGCCAGCAGTTACATAAATAGCAATCAGCCCCAGCATTTT.

This clone has a handful of counts. This chain joins TRBV28 and TRBJ1-5, with D maybe TRBD1 (5 bases). This CDR3 comprises 13 residues. V was clipped by 2 bases and J by 6 bases, with 8 bases between them. CDR1 MDHEN and CDR2 SYDVKM come from the germline V gene. CDR3 loop: CASSLTTVQPQHF. CDR3 coding DNA: TGTGCCAGCAGTTTAACGACAGTTCAGCCCCAGCATTTT.

The rearrangement links TRBV7-6 to TRBJ1-5; 12 bases are a match to TRBD1. CDR1 and CDR2 (germline): SGHVS, FNYEAQ. This CDR3 is 16 amino acids long. The trim removed 5 bases at V and 3 bases at J, leaving 5 bases unmatched. CDR3 region: CASSIGTGGFNQPQHF. DNA for the CDR3: TGTGCCAGCAGCATTGGGACAGGGGGCTTCAATCAGCCCCAGCATTTT.

The DNA of the CDR3 is TGCGCCACCCAGGGACAGACCCCTCCAAATGAGCAGTTCTTC. Translation: CATQGQTPPNEQFF. This chain uses TRBV10-1 with TRBJ2-1; 7 bases match TRBD1. V shed 10 bases, J shed 7 bases, and the junction held 13 bases outside the gene matches. The CDR3 sequence is 14 residues long. CDR1 and CDR2 (germline): WNHNN, SYGVQD (reference sequence).

The CDR3: CASSQTTGRPQHF. Here the CDR3 DNA reads TGTGCCAGCAGTCAAACTACAGGGCGGCCCCAGCATTTT. The V call is TRBV6-2 or TRBV6-3, the J call TRBJ1-5, with D possibly TRBD1 on 6 matching bases. V lost 5 bases, J lost 9 bases, and 14 bases lay in between. The CDR3 has 13 amino acids. Germline V gene sequence: CDR1 MNHEY, CDR2 SVGEGT.

The chain has TRBV10-2 and TRBJ2-7, with 10 bases that match TRBD2. This CDR3 is built from 14 residues. The V gene end was trimmed by 8 bases and the J gene end by 4 bases; junction bases not matched to a gene: 8. Germline V gives CDR1 WSHSY, CDR2 SAAADI. The CDR3 sequence is CASRHSGGTYEQYF. For the CDR3, the DNA is TGCGCCAGCCGCCATAGCGGGGGGACATACGAGCAGTACTTC.

V and J are TRBV29-1 and TRBJ2-1, with D possibly TRBD2 on 5 matching bases. The CDR3 is 14 amino acids. Looked up from germline, CDR1 is SQVTM and CDR2 is ANQGSEA. Trimming shortened V by 6 bases and J by 6 bases, and 18 bases separated the two germline ends. The CDR3 here is CSVASRVGSNEQFF. The CDR3 DNA sequence: TGCAGCGTAGCTAGCCGGGTGGGGAGCAATGAGCAGTTCTTC.

This clone came up a few times. The chain uses TRBV24-1 and TRBJ1-2; no definite D call. The CDR3 runs 15 residues. Trimming took 3 bases from V and 4 from J, leaving 14 bases between them. The germline gives CDR1 KGHDR, CDR2 SFDVKD. The CDR3 protein is CATSDDSAVFYGYTF. The CDR3 DNA reads TGTGCCACCAGTGATGATTCCGCAGTCTTCTATGGCTACACCTTC.

This sequence joins TRBV5-6 and TRBJ1-6; 11 bases align to TRBD1. Germline assignment: CDR1 SGHDT and CDR2 YYEEEE. J was trimmed by 9 bases and V by 4 bases; bases with no gene match: 3. The CDR3 runs to 14 residues. CDR3 coding DNA: TGTGCCAGCAGCCTGGGACAGGGGGGTTCACCCCTCCACTTT. Its translation is CASSLGQGGSPLHF.

The V and J genes are TRBV3-1 (or the pseudogene TRBV3-2) and TRBJ2-5; TRBD2 is a possible D gene (6 bases). Trimming left V 6 bases short and J 5 bases short, with 16 bases between. The CDR3 runs to 14 residues. Germline CDR1 is LGHDT and CDR2 is YNNKEL (reference sequence). The CDR3 bases are TGTGCCAGCAGTCGCCGGTCTGGGGGGGAGACCCAGTACTTC. Translation: CASSRRSGGETQYF.

This clone came up once. The chain links TRBV11-2 to TRBJ1-2, with TRBD1 matching over 7 bases. The germline CDR1 and CDR2 sequences are SGHAT and FQNNGV. The CDR3 is 14 amino acids. Trimming at V came to 5 bases and at J to 4 bases, leaving 7 bases not matched to a gene. CDR3 loop: CASSPGAGGYGYTF. The CDR3 DNA reads as TGTGCCAGCAGCCCCGGGGCAGGGGGCTATGGCTACACCTTC.

CDR3 bases: TGTGCCAGCAGTCGATTAAGTAGGGGAAGGACTGAAGCTTTCTTT. It is translated as CASSRLSRGRTEAFF. This sequence joins TRBV27 and TRBJ1-1; D perhaps matches TRBD1 (5 bases). Trimming shortened V by 5 bases and J by 5 bases, and 18 bases separated the two germline ends. Germline assignment: CDR1 MNHEY and CDR2 SMNVEV (reference sequence). The CDR3 has 15 amino acids.